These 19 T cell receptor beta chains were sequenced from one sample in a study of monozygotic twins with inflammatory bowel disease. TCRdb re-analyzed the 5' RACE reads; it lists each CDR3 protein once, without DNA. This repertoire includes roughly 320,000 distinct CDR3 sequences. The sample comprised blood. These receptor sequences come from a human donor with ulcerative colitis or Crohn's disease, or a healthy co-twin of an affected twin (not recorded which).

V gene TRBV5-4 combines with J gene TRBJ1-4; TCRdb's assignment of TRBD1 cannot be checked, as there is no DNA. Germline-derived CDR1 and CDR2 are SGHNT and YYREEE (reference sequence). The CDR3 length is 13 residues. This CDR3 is CASSLRGNEKLFF.

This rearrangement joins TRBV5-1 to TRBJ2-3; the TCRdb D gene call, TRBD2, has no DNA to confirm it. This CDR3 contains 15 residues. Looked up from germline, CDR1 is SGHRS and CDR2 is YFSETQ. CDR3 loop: CASSSGTPRADTQYF. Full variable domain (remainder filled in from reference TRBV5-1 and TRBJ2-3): KAGVTQTPRYLIKTRGQQVTLSCSPISGHRSVSWYQQTPGQGLQFLFEYFSETQRNKGNFPGRFSGRQFSNSRSEMNVSTLELGDSALYLCASSSGTPRADTQYFGPGTRLTVL.

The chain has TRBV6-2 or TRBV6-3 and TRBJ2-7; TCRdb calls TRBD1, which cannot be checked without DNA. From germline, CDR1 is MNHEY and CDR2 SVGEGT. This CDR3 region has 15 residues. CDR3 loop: CASKLSQGASYEQYF.

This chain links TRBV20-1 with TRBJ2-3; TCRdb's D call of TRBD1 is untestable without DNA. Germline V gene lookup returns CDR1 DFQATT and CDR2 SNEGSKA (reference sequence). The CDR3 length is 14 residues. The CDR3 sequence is CSARDRGWADTQYF.

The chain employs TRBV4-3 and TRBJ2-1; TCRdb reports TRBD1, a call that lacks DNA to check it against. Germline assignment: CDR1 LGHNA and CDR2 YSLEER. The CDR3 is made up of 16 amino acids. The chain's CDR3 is CASSQVWRGVNNEQFF.

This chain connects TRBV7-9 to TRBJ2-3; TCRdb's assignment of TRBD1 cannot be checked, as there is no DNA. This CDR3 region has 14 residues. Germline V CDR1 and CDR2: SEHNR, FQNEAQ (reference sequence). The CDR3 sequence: CASSSNGGGDTQYF.

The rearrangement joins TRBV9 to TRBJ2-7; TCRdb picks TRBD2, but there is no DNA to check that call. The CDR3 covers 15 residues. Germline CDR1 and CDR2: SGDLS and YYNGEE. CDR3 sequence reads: CASSVAAGGGYEQYF.

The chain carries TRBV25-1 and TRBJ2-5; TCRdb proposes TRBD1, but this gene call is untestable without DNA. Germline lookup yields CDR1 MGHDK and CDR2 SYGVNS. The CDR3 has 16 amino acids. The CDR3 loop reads CASSEVGGHPRETQYF.

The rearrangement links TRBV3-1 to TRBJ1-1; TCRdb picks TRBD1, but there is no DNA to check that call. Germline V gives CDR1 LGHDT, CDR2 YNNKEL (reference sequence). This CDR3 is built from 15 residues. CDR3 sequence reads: CASSPKGRGSTEAFF. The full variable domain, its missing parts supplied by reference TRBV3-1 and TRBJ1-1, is DTAVSQTPKYLVTQMGNDKSIKCEQNLGHDTMYWYKQDSKKFLKIMFSYNNKELIINETVPNRFSPKSPDKAHLNLHINSLELGDSAVYFCASSPKGRGSTEAFFGQGTRLTVV.

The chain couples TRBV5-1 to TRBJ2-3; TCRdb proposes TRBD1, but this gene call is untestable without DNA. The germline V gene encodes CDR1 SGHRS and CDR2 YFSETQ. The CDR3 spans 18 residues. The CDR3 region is CASSLPDTGLSSTDTQYF.

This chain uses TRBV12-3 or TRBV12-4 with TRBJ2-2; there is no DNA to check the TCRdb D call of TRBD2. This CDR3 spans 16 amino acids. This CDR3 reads CASIRVAGPNTGELFF.

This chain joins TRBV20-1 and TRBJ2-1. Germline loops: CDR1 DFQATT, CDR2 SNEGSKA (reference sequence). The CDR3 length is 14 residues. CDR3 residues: CSVRQPVANNEQFF.

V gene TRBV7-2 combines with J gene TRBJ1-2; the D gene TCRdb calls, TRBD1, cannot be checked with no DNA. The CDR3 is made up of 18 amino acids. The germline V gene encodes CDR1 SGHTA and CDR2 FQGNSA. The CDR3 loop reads CASSLAVGSPVANYGYTF.

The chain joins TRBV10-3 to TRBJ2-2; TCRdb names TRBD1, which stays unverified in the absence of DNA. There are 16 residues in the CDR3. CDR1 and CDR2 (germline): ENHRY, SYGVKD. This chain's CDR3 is CAIRHRDRANTGELFF.

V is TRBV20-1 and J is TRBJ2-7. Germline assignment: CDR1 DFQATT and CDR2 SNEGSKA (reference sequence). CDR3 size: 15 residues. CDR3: CSAKQGSRSASEQYF.

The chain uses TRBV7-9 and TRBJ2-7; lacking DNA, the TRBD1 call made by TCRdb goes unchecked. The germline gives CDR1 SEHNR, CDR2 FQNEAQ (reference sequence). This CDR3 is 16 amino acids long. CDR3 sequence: CASSRSDTDRPYEQYF.

This chain's CDR3 is CAISESGGQGLTEAFF. The gene calls are TRBV10-3 and TRBJ1-1. From germline, CDR1 is ENHRY and CDR2 SYGVKD. The CDR3 has 16 residues.

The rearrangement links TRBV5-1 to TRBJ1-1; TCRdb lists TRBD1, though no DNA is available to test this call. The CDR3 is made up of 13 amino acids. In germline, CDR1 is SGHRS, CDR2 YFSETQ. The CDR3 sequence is CTSSTGFDTEAFF.

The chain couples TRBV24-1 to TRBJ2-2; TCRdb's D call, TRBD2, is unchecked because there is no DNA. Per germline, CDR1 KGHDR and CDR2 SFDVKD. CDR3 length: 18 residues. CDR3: CATSDPTGGALNTGELFF.